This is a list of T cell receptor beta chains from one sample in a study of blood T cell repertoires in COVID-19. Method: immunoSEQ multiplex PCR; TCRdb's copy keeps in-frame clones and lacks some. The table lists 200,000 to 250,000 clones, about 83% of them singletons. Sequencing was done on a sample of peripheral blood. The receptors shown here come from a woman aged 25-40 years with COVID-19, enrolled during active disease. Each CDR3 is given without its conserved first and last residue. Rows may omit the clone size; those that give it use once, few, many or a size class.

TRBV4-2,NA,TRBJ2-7,ASSQDPGQGLAHEQY
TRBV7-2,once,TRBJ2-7,ASTTGGQGGEQY
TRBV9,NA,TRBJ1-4,ASSVGQLNEKLF
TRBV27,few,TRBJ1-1,ASGPDTEAF
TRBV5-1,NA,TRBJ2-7,ASRGTSGISYEQY
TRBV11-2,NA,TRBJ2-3,ASSLEGRTRSTDTQY
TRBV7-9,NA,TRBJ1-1,ASSRQGRITEAF
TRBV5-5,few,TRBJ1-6,ASTLDRGLSSPLH
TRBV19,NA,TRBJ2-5,ASSTGGSIRLETQY
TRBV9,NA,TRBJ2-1,ASSVDRALNEQF
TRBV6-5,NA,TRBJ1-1,ASSIRDRGTEAF
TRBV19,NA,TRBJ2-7,ASSRRASGGTYEQY
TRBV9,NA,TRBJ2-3,ASSPYSLDTQY
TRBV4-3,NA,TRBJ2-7,ASSQDPAGTSGRTGEQY
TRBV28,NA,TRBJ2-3,ASSTTWDISTDTQY
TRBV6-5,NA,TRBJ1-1,ASSRQGMNTEAF
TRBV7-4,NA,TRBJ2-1,ASSLAGVAEYNEQF
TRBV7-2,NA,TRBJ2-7,ASSPRLAGSYEQY
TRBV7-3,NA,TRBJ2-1,ASSLGGAEADEQF
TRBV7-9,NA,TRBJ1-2,ASSLMGGGYT
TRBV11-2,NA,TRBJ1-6,ASSGSQQPLH
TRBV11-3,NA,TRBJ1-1,ASSSGNTEAF
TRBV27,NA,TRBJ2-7,ASSLSRLAASYEQY
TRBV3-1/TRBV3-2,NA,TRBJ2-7,ASSQVNYEQY
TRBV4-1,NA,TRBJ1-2,ASSQVGSFYGYT
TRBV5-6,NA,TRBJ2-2,ASTPQKRTANTGELF
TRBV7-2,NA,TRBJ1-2,ASSPLRDRAPYGYT
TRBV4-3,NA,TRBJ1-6,ASSQEQGGISPLH
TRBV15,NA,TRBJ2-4,ATSKTGVQGPKNIQY
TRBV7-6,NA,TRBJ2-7,ASSLVVGTETYEQY
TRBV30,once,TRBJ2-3,AWSRDSGGPTDTQY
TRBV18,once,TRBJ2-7,ASSSAPYRVDSYEQY
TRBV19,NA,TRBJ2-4,ASSIGATAKNIQY
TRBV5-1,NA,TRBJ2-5,ASSLASQETQY
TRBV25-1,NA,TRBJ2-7,ASSGETYEQY
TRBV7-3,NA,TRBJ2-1,ASSELGGGSASEQF
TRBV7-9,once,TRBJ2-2,ASSSRGNTGELF
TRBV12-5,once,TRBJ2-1,ASATSALAGGYNEQF
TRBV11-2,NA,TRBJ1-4,ASSLWGATNEKLF
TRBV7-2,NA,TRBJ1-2,ASSLAGTGGHYGYT
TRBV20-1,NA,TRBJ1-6,SASDRSSYNSPLH
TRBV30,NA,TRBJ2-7,AWGPSGREQY
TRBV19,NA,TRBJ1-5,ASSDGQTSWGSNQPQH
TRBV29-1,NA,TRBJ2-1,SVEFLAESYNEQF
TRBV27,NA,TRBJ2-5,ATRTRGKTQY
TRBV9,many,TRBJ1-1,ASSAKVDSAHTEAF
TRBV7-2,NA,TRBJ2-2,ASSYTGYANTGELF
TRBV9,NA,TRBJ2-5,ASSVKPNQGTQY
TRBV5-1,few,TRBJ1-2,ATGLDSPNYGYT
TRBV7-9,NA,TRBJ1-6,ASSLVQGTGSPLH
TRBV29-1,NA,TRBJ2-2,SVIGTGYTGELF
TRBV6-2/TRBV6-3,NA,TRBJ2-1,ASSPYGVINEQF
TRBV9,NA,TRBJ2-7,ASSVTGASFEQY